This is a list of T cell receptor beta chains from one sample in a study of shared clonotypes between healthy human individuals. This table comes from immunoSEQ multiplex PCR, and its TCRdb copy is limited to in-frame clones, with some not included. The sample holds approximately 1.9 million clones; 85% to 95% are singletons and the top ten take 1.5% to 2%. Material for sequencing was naive CD8+ T cells from PBMCs. The receptor set was obtained from a man between 18 and 35 years old in good health. Some clones in this sample may be carry-over from other donors' samples. CDR3s include the opening cysteine and the closing phenylalanine or tryptophan. The order of the fields is V gene, CDR3 length, clone size, J gene, CDR3 protein. The size of a clone is reported for some rows only, either as once, few or many, or as a class for expanded clones.

TRBV6-6	15	-	TRBJ1-2	CASSYRDVAVDGYTF
TRBV9	14	-	TRBJ1-4	CASSVEGKFEKLFF
TRBV11-1	14	-	TRBJ2-7	CASTAGGTSYEQYF
TRBV7-9	17	-	TRBJ2-3	CASSLWGGRAGTDTQYF
TRBV9	13	-	TRBJ2-3	CASSPGLAGPQYF
TRBV4-2	15	-	TRBJ2-7	CASSQIGGGAYEQYF
TRBV9	15	-	TRBJ2-2	CASSGGTVNTGELFF
TRBV9	16	-	TRBJ2-3	CASSGLGLGSTDTQYF
TRBV19	13	-	TRBJ1-1	CASSMTVNTEAFF
TRBV29-1	13	-	TRBJ2-7	CSVEDAQTYEQYF
TRBV4-3	17	-	TRBJ2-7	CASSQDGALAYPYEQYF
TRBV6-1	11	-	TRBJ2-7	CASSEVGEQYF
TRBV2	18	-	TRBJ2-7	CASSEALQVHGGSYEQYF
TRBV7-6	14	-	TRBJ2-7	CASSLEVGGNEQYF
TRBV27	13	-	TRBJ2-5	CASSLGPSETQYF
TRBV7-9	13	-	TRBJ2-5	CASSLQQGETQYF
TRBV29-1	15	-	TRBJ2-7	CSVEGGQGVFGEQYF
TRBV27	14	-	TRBJ2-7	CASSPRGVINEQYF
TRBV9	14	once	TRBJ1-1	CASSLGQGWTEAFF
TRBV4-2	16	-	TRBJ2-2	CASSQGLAGHTGELFF
TRBV5-6	13	-	TRBJ2-7	CASSHGGVYEQYF
TRBV28	13	-	TRBJ2-7	CASSDPGGYEQYF
TRBV14	15	-	TRBJ2-1	CASSQPGLTHNEQFF
TRBV4-2	15	-	TRBJ2-1	CASSFLAGGDNEQFF
TRBV6-1	14	few	TRBJ1-5	CATHAENYPQPQHF
TRBV9	15	-	TRBJ1-3	CASSVAGTSGNTIYF
TRBV28	17	-	TRBJ2-7	CASSFPTSGESSYEQYF
TRBV9	18	-	TRBJ2-5	CASSEGELAGVNQETQYF
TRBV5-1	15	few	TRBJ1-1	CASSLPQGGNTEAFF
TRBV28	12	-	TRBJ2-5	CASSLSRETQYF